The clone carrying this TCR beta chain was detected only a few times. Its matching antigen is unknown. MiXCR, run by TCRdb on the 5' RACE reads, gives a single entry per CDR3 protein. In the table there are about 350,000 distinct CDR3 sequences, around a fifth of which are singletons. The data stem from a study of T-cell memory formation after mild COVID-19. Points from the study as a whole: Chiefly within CM and EM were the contracting CD4+ clones; CD8+ ones were within EMRA. The finding that pre-infection memory included some responding clones suggested that cross-reactive memory joined.

Germline CDR1 and CDR2: LGHDT and YNNKEL (reference sequence). CDR3 size: 12 residues. The V and J ends lost 3 bases and 5 bases respectively, with 5 bases between them. Sample: PBMCs or a T cell subset sorted from them (not recorded which). The chain employs TRBV3-1 and TRBJ2-1; tentatively, D is TRBD1 or TRBD2 (5 bases each). The clonotype comes from a man between 18 and 35 years old who had mild COVID-19 (a few samples of this study predate the infection). Cell type and time point are not known. The CDR3 spells CASSQGHNEQFF. CDR3 nucleotide sequence: TGTGCCAGCAGCCAGGGACACAATGAGCAGTTCTTC.